A single T cell receptor (beta chain) is shown here with its context. The data stem from a study of CD8+ T cells in alopecia areata. The V end lost 4 bases, the J end lost 5 bases, and 13 bases lay between the germline ends. Germline V gene lookup returns CDR1 GTSNPN and CDR2 SVGIG (reference sequence). The length of the CDR3 is 13 residues. It was cDNA, reverse transcribed from extracted RNA, that served as the sequencing template. Clones were read by immunoSEQ multiplex PCR, and TCRdb kept only the in-frame ones, dropping some. This table holds about 120,000 clones, 45% to 50% found once. The chain combines TRBV30 with TRBJ2-3, with TRBD1 as a possible D gene (6 bases). This clonotype was obtained from a human donor with alopecia areata. This material consisted of CD8+ T cells sorted from blood, taken at week 0. The chain's CDR3 is CAWNRGGGDTQYF. The CDR3 nucleotides read TGTGCCTGGAATCGTGGGGGCGGAGATACGCAGTATTTT.